This T cell receptor (beta chain) was obtained from a study of CD8+CD57+ T cells in acquired aplastic anemia. Study outcomes and limitations: Patients and controls had in common approximately 28 CD8+ CDR3 sequences.

CD8+CD57+ cell expansion had been shown by flow cytometry in patients chosen for sequencing. The patients, all of them, had severe acquired aplastic anemia. This clonotype came up once. What it binds is not known. Researchers used genomic DNA as the template to profile TCR beta VDJ and CDR3. Each CDR3 protein is one row after TCRdb ran MiXCR on the reads. The sample has hundreds of thousands of distinct CDR3 sequences; about 50% are singletons. The clonotype comes from a human donor with aplastic anemia. The sample taken for sequencing was sorted CD4+, CD8+, or CD8+CD57+ T cells (not recorded which) from PBMCs.

CDR3 bases: TGTGCCAGCAGTCCACGGACAGGGGGGGTAGATGAGCAGTTCTTC. Translation gives CASSPRTGGVDEQFF. V is TRBV12-3 or TRBV12-4 and J is TRBJ2-1; 10 nucleotides match TRBD1. The length of the CDR3 is 15 residues. After removal of 5 bases from V and 8 bases from J, the junction contained 9 bases not matched to a gene.